Sequencing of this T cell receptor beta chain was carried out in a study of T-cell memory formation after mild COVID-19. CDR1 SEHNR and CDR2 FQNEAQ come from the germline V gene (reference sequence). CDR3 length: 15 residues. Trimming removed 4 bases from V and 1 base from J; junction bases left unmatched: 4. TCRdb used MiXCR to reprocess the 5' RACE reads, holding one entry per CDR3 protein. The data hold a few hundred thousand distinct CDR3 sequences, with 25% to 35% observed a single time. The sample taken for sequencing was PBMCs or a T cell subset sorted from them (not recorded which). The TCR comes from an adult woman who had mild COVID-19 (a few samples of this study predate the infection). Cell type and time point are not known. V usage is TRBV7-9 and J usage is TRBJ2-3, with 8 positions matching TRBD2. CDR3 nucleotides: TGTGCCAGCAGCTCAGCGGGAGATGGCACAGATACGCAGTATTTT. It encodes CASSSAGDGTDTQYF.